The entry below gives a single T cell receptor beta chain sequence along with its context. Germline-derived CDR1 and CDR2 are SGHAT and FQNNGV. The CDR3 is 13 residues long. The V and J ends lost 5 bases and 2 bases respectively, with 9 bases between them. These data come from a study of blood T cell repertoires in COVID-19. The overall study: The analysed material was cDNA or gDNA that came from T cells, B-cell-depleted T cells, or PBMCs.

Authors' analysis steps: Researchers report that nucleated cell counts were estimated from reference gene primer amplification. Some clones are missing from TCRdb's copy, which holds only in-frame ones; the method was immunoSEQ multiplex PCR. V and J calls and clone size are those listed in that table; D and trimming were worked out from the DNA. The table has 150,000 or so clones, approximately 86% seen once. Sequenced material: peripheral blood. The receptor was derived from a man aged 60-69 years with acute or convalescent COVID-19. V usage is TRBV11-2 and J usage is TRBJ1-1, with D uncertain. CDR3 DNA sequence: TGTGCCAGCAGCGTGTATACTAACACTGAAGCTTTCTTT. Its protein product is CASSVYTNTEAFF.